The 13 T cell receptor beta chains listed next were all sequenced from one sample in a study of blood T cell repertoires in COVID-19. Method: immunoSEQ multiplex PCR; TCRdb's copy keeps in-frame clones and lacks some. The data contain 270,000 or so clones, roughly nine tenths of them singletons. The sequenced sample consisted of peripheral blood. The source is a woman in her twenties or thirties with COVID-19, enrolled during active disease.

The chain uses TRBV11-2 and TRBJ1-4; perhaps TRBD1 as D (6 bases). V was trimmed by 2 bases and J by 8 bases, leaving 24 bases between them. Germline values: CDR1 SGHAT, CDR2 FQNNGV. This CDR3 is built from 18 residues. CDR3 DNA sequence: TGTGCCAGCAGCTTATGGTTACAGGGATGGAGAAGAGGGGAAAAACTGTTTTTT. It specifies CASSLWLQGWRRGEKLFF.

V gene TRBV7-9 combines with J gene TRBJ2-5; a weak D match, TRBD2 (6 bases). CDR1 and CDR2 (germline): SEHNR, FQNEAQ (reference sequence). V lost 6 bases and J 1 base, leaving 15 bases between the germline ends. The CDR3 consists of 15 residues. Here the CDR3 reads CASSRSGGTQETQYF. The CDR3 nucleotides read TGTGCCAGCAGTCGTAGCGGAGGGACCCAAGAGACCCAGTACTTC.

The gene calls are TRBV16 and TRBJ1-5; 7 nucleotides align to TRBD1. CDR3 length: 15 residues. The germline V gene has CDR1 KGHSY and CDR2 FQNENV. With V trimmed by 5 bases and J by 1 base, 5 bases remained unmatched. Written as DNA, the CDR3 is TGTGCCAGCAGCGAACAGGGACAGAGCAATCAGCCCCAGCATTTT. It yields the protein CASSEQGQSNQPQHF.

The chain uses TRBV19 and TRBJ1-2, with D tentatively TRBD1 (5 bases). The CDR3 is made up of 14 amino acids. The V gene lost 5 bases and the J gene lost 4 bases, with 14 bases spanning the gap. Germline V lookup: CDR1 LNHDA, CDR2 SQIVND (reference sequence). The CDR3 nucleotides read TGTGCCAGTAGTGCCGGGACTGGGACCTATGGCTACACCTTC. Encoded protein: CASSAGTGTYGYTF.

The J gene is TRBJ2-1, the V gene TRBV6-5; 10 bases match TRBD2. With 6 bases clipped from V and 6 bases from J, the junction kept 8 bases outside the gene matches. Germline CDR1 and CDR2: MNHEY and SVGAGI. The CDR3 sequence is 15 residues long. The CDR3 loop reads CASRERGGKGNEQFF. Written as DNA, the CDR3 is TGTGCCAGCAGAGAGCGGGGGGGAAAGGGCAATGAGCAGTTCTTC.

This chain joins TRBV7-9 and TRBJ2-1, with 10 bases matching TRBD2. The germline gives CDR1 SEHNR, CDR2 FQNEAQ (reference sequence). This CDR3 has 16 amino acids. J lost 9 bases, V lost 3 bases, and 11 bases had no gene match. The CDR3 here is CASSFTPGLASGEQFF. CDR3 nucleotide sequence: TGTGCCAGCAGCTTTACACCGGGACTAGCGTCGGGTGAGCAGTTCTTC. Looking up the rest from reference TRBV7-9 and TRBJ2-1 gives the full variable domain: DTGVSQNPRHKITKRGQNVTFRCDPISEHNRLYWYRQTLGQGPEFLTYFQNEAQLEKSRLLSDRFSAERPKGSFSTLEIQRTEQGDSAMYLCASSFTPGLASGEQFFGPGTRLTVL.

This chain's CDR3 is CASSLTQSPYNEQFF. As DNA, the CDR3 is TGCGCCAGCAGCTTGACACAGAGCCCTTACAATGAGCAGTTCTTC. The chain is built from TRBV5-1 and TRBJ2-1; D unresolved. The CDR3 runs 15 residues. V gave up 1 base and J gave up 4 bases, with 12 bases separating them. The V gene's germline CDR1 is SGHRS and CDR2 YFSETQ.

This sequence joins TRBV11-2 and TRBJ1-1, with a tentative D call TRBD1 (6 bases). The CDR3 totals 14 residues. The V gene lost 5 bases and the J gene lost 11 bases, with 21 bases spanning the gap. The V gene's germline CDR1 is SGHAT and CDR2 FQNNGV. The CDR3 coding sequence is TGTGCCAGCAGCCTGATCTGGGACACCGAGAGCGCTTTCTTT. It codes for CASSLIWDTESAFF.

This chain joins TRBV21-1 and TRBJ1-5; no DNA check was done on the table's D call, TRBD1. TRBV21-1 is assigned pseudogene status. The CDR3 extends over 17 amino acids. CDR3 protein: CASSTIYHRVGYQPQHF. CDR3 bases: TGTGCCAGCAGCACTATATATCACAGGGTGGGTTATCAGCCCCAGCATTTT.

This clone was seen just once. CDR3 sequence: CATARGPGQEAFF. The CDR3 coding sequence is TGTGCCACGGCCCGGGGTCCCGGACAGGAAGCTTTCTTT. The chain employs TRBV6-9 and TRBJ1-1; tentatively, D is TRBD1 (6 bases). The CDR3 runs to 13 residues. Germline V CDR1 and CDR2: MNHGY, SVAAGI. Trimming stripped 10 bases from V and 8 bases from J, with 20 bases between.

CDR3 amino acids: CASSATTGGIREKLFF. The CDR3, as DNA: TGTGCCAGCAGTGCAACTACAGGGGGTATTAGGGAAAAACTGTTTTTT. The chain recombines TRBV6-1 with TRBJ1-4; 8 bases map to TRBD1. This CDR3 comprises 16 residues. Trimming removed 4 bases from V and 8 bases from J; junction bases left unmatched: 12. From germline, CDR1 is MNHNS and CDR2 SASEGT.

This clone was recorded once. The rearrangement joins TRBV3-1 (or the pseudogene TRBV3-2) to TRBJ2-5; D is undetermined. The CDR3 consists of 12 residues. V lost 3 bases, J lost 4 bases, and 6 bases lay in between. Germline V gene lookup returns CDR1 LGHDT and CDR2 YNNKEL (reference sequence). CDR3 in amino acids: CASSQSPETQYF. The CDR3 DNA reads TGTGCCAGCAGCCAGAGTCCAGAGACCCAGTACTTC.

The rearrangement uses TRBV4-1 and TRBJ1-1; D remains ambiguous. The CDR3 runs to 13 residues. With 4 bases removed from V and 5 bases from J, the gap between germline ends came to 11 bases. Germline V gene sequence: CDR1 MGHRA, CDR2 YSYEKL. CDR3: CASSLDRETEAFF. In DNA form, the CDR3 reads TGCGCCAGCAGCCTGGACCGGGAGACTGAAGCTTTCTTT.